These 25 T cell receptor beta chains originate from one sample sequenced in a study of OX40 agonist ivuxolimab in advanced cancers. Some clones are missing from TCRdb's copy, which holds only in-frame ones; the method was immunoSEQ multiplex PCR. The data show about 73,000 clones, about 90% seen once. Sequenced here: CD4+ or CD8+ T cells sorted from blood, sampled in a trial of the OX40 agonist ivuxolimab. These receptors originate from an adult with an advanced solid tumor such as melanoma, head and neck, liver or kidney cancer.

The J gene is TRBJ1-2, the V gene TRBV7-6; D unclear. Trimming pared 6 bases from V and 3 bases from J, leaving 17 bases between. The length of the CDR3 is 15 residues. Germline-derived CDR1 and CDR2 are SGHVS and FNYEAQ. CDR3 bases: TGTGCCAGCAGTTTAACCGCGCGGCGGGACTATGGCTACACCTTC. It encodes CASSLTARRDYGYTF. The whole variable domain, filled in from reference TRBV7-6 and TRBJ1-2, reads GAGVSQSPRYKVTKRGQDVALRCDPISGHVSLYWYRQALGQGPEFLTYFNYEAQQDKSGLPNDRFSAERPEGSISTLTIQRTEQRDSAMYRCASSLTARRDYGYTFGSGTRLTVV.

This clone has a single count. This rearrangement joins TRBV5-1 to TRBJ2-3; possibly TRBD1 for D (6 bases). Deletions cut 0 bases from V and 2 bases from J, with 10 bases between. The CDR3 contains 15 residues. Germline-derived CDR1 and CDR2 are SGHRS and YFSETQ. The CDR3 region is CASSLASGATDTQYF. CDR3 bases: TGCGCCAGCAGCTTGGCTTCAGGGGCCACAGATACGCAGTATTTT.

The J gene is TRBJ2-3, the V gene TRBV5-3; 8 nucleotides align to TRBD1. TRBV5-3 is an ORF, and what it does is uncertain. The CDR3 consists of 13 residues. The V gene end was trimmed by 6 bases and the J gene end by 4 bases; junction bases not matched to a gene: 4. CDR3 sequence: CARTTGDSDTQYF. CDR3 coding DNA: TGTGCCAGAACGACAGGGGATTCAGATACGCAGTATTTT.

The gene calls are TRBV5-8 and TRBJ2-2; D is perhaps TRBD1 or TRBD2 (6 bases each). In germline, CDR1 is SGHTS, CDR2 YDEGEE. This CDR3 spans 18 amino acids. Deletions cut 4 bases from V and 2 bases from J, with 21 bases between. CDR3 in DNA: TGTGCCAGCAGCCGAAGGGGGGCGTTGGACGGAAACACCGGGGAGCTGTTTTTT. Encoded protein: CASSRRGALDGNTGELFF.

This chain uses TRBV18 with TRBJ1-2; 7 bases are shared with TRBD1. The trim removed 2 bases at V and 4 bases at J, leaving 10 bases unmatched. CDR1 is KGHSH and CDR2 is LQKENI in the germline V gene. The CDR3 runs to 16 residues. CDR3 DNA sequence: TGTGCCAGCTCACCAACAGGGGCAGGAACTGGCTATGGCTACACCTTC. Translated, it gives CASSPTGAGTGYGYTF. Full variable domain (rest looked up from reference TRBV18 and TRBJ1-2): NAGVMQNPRHLVRRRGQEARLRCSPMKGHSHVYWYRQLPEEGLKFMVYLQKENIIDESGMPKERFSAEFPKEGPSILRIQQVVRGDSAAYFCASSPTGAGTGYGYTFGSGTRLTVV.

CDR3 residues: CASSVDPDRSATF. The CDR3 DNA sequence: TGTGCCAGCAGCGTAGACCCGGACCGCTCGGCCACCTTC. V is TRBV9 and J is TRBJ1-2; D is unclear. This CDR3 is built from 13 residues. Germline V lookup: CDR1 SGDLS, CDR2 YYNGEE. Trimming shortened V by 0 bases and J by 13 bases, and 16 bases separated the two germline ends.

This clone was observed a handful of times. V and J are TRBV2 and TRBJ1-5; D call uncertain. V was cut by 5 bases and J by 3 bases, with 11 bases left in between. Germline CDR1 is SNHLY and CDR2 is FYNNEI. The CDR3 covers 14 residues. The CDR3 loop is CASSPRDPNQPQHF. The CDR3 nucleotides read TGTGCCAGCAGTCCTCGGGATCCCAATCAGCCCCAGCATTTT.

This chain connects TRBV14 to TRBJ1-2; unclear D gene. Trimming took 3 bases from V and 8 from J, leaving 10 bases between them. CDR3 size: 12 residues. The V gene's germline CDR1 is SGHDN and CDR2 FVKESK. The CDR3 protein is CASSQMGVGYTF. The CDR3, as DNA: TGTGCCAGCAGCCAGATGGGAGTCGGCTACACCTTC. The whole variable domain, filled in from reference TRBV14 and TRBJ1-2, reads EAGVTQFPSHSVIEKGQTVTLRCDPISGHDNLYWYRRVMGKEIKFLLHFVKESKQDESGMPNNRFLAERTGGTYSTLKVQPAELEDSGVYFCASSQMGVGYTFGSGTRLTVV.

The rearrangement uses TRBV27 and TRBJ1-4; D not certain. With 2 bases removed from V and 4 bases from J, the gap between germline ends came to 8 bases. This CDR3 contains 14 residues. CDR1 and CDR2 (germline): MNHEY, SMNVEV (reference sequence). The CDR3 sequence is CASSLVDGNEKLFF. CDR3 coding DNA: TGTGCCAGCAGTTTAGTGGACGGTAATGAAAAACTGTTTTTT.

The rearrangement uses TRBV6-1 and TRBJ2-1, with D tentatively TRBD1 (5 bases). The CDR3 consists of 11 residues. CDR1 MNHNS and CDR2 SASEGT come from the germline V gene. V dropped 7 bases and J dropped 10 bases, with 11 bases sitting between them. CDR3 protein: CASTQAGEQFF. The CDR3, as DNA: TGTGCCAGCACACAGGCCGGAGAGCAGTTCTTC.

The CDR3 coding sequence is TGTGCCAGCAGTCCGCCTGCGGGAGCCGTAGATACGCAGTATTTT. It yields the protein CASSPPAGAVDTQYF. The chain carries TRBV28 and TRBJ2-3, with TRBD2 matching over 7 bases. V was pared by 5 bases and J by 5 bases, with 10 bases of the junction left unmatched. The CDR3 covers 15 residues. Germline V CDR1 and CDR2: MDHEN, SYDVKM.

The rearrangement links TRBV5-1 to TRBJ2-5; D assignment may be TRBD1 or TRBD2 (5 bases each). CDR3 length equals 13 residues. The V end lost 0 bases, the J end lost 3 bases, and 6 bases lay between the germline ends. Per the germline V gene, CDR1 is SGHRS and CDR2 is YFSETQ. The CDR3 DNA is TGCGCCAGCAGCTTGGGAGGGGAAGAGACCCAGTACTTC. This encodes CASSLGGEETQYF. Drawing the rest from reference TRBV5-1 and TRBJ2-5, the complete variable domain is KAGVTQTPRYLIKTRGQQVTLSCSPISGHRSVSWYQQTPGQGLQFLFEYFSETQRNKGNFPGRFSGRQFSNSRSEMNVSTLELGDSALYLCASSLGGEETQYFGPGTRLLVL.

The rearrangement joins TRBV6-5 to TRBJ2-3; D gene ambiguous. V lost 4 bases and J lost 4, with 15 bases in between. Germline assignment: CDR1 MNHEY and CDR2 SVGAGI. This CDR3 region has 15 residues. CDR3 in amino acids: CASSWQVERPDTQYF. CDR3 DNA sequence: TGTGCCAGCAGTTGGCAGGTGGAGCGACCAGATACGCAGTATTTT.

This clone occurred once. The V gene is TRBV5-8, the J gene TRBJ2-3; TRBD2 agrees at 11 bases. CDR3 length equals 16 residues. The germline gives CDR1 SGHTS, CDR2 YDEGEE. Trimming at V came to 0 bases and at J to 3 bases, leaving 3 bases not matched to a gene. For the CDR3, the DNA is TGTGCCAGCAGCTTGGGGCTAGCGGGAGGAACAGATACGCAGTATTTT. Its translation: CASSLGLAGGTDTQYF.

The chain joins TRBV4-2 to TRBJ1-4, with TRBD1 identical over 7 bases. The CDR3 has 16 residues. Trimming removed 0 bases from V and 8 bases from J; junction bases left unmatched: 9. Germline V lookup: CDR1 LGHNA, CDR2 YNFKEQ. The CDR3: CASSQDEDRDSEKLFF. The CDR3 DNA reads as TGTGCCAGCAGCCAAGATGAAGACAGGGATTCGGAAAAACTGTTTTTT.

The chain carries TRBV11-2 and TRBJ2-7, with D maybe TRBD2 (6 bases). Germline CDR1 and CDR2: SGHAT and FQNNGV. The CDR3 loop spans 15 amino acids. The V end lost 5 bases, the J end lost 2 bases, and 16 bases lay between the germline ends. The CDR3 DNA is TGTGCCAGCAGCAGACTTAGCGGAGGCCCCTACGAGCAGTACTTC. The encoded protein is CASSRLSGGPYEQYF. The entire variable domain, with the rest obtained from reference TRBV11-2 and TRBJ2-7, is as follows: EAGVAQSPRYKIIEKRQSVAFWCNPISGHATLYWYQQILGQGPKLLIQFQNNGVVDDSQLPKDRFSAERLKGVDSTLKIQPAKLEDSAVYLCASSRLSGGPYEQYFGPGTRLTVT.

This chain joins TRBV5-1 and TRBJ2-2; TRBD1 agrees at 9 bases. Looked up from germline, CDR1 is SGHRS and CDR2 is YFSETQ. This CDR3 has 15 residues. V trimming: 0 bases; J trimming: 5 bases; junction bases outside the gene matches: 2. The DNA of the CDR3 is TGCGCCAGCAGCTTGGGTGGACAGGGGACCGGGGAGCTGTTTTTT. It is translated as CASSLGGQGTGELFF.

V gene TRBV9 combines with J gene TRBJ2-2; D is unresolved. Germline CDR1 SGDLS, CDR2 YYNGEE. The V gene lost 4 bases and the J gene lost 1 base, with 2 bases spanning the gap. CDR3 length: 12 amino acids. This CDR3 is CASSKNTGELFF. The DNA for the CDR3 is TGTGCCAGCAGCAAGAACACCGGGGAGCTGTTTTTT.

This chain uses TRBV6-5 with TRBJ1-5, with a tentative D call TRBD1 (5 bases). CDR1 and CDR2 from the germline V gene are MNHEY and SVGAGI. The CDR3 runs to 13 residues. V dropped 6 bases and J dropped 4 bases, with 10 bases sitting between them. CDR3 loop: CASRRQRNQPQHF. The CDR3 nucleotides are TGTGCCAGCAGAAGACAGAGGAATCAGCCCCAGCATTTT.

The chain combines TRBV29-1 with TRBJ1-1, with 9 nucleotides matching TRBD1. Germline trimming cut 8 bases from V and 1 base from J; bases unmatched to any gene: 8. The length of the CDR3 is 14 residues. CDR1 is SQVTM and CDR2 is ANQGSEA in the germline V gene. CDR3 nucleotides: TGCAGCTCCCGGGACAGGGATTGGAACACTGAAGCTTTCTTT. Translation gives CSSRDRDWNTEAFF.

The rearrangement uses TRBV5-4 and TRBJ1-4, with no clear D. CDR1 and CDR2 (germline): SGHNT, YYREEE (reference sequence). CDR3 length: 15 residues. Trimming removed 0 bases from V and 1 base from J, with 7 bases in between. CDR3 nucleotide sequence: TGTGCCAGCAGCTTGGGGGGTAGAACTAATGAAAAACTGTTTTTT. Its protein is CASSLGGRTNEKLFF.

This chain joins TRBV30 and TRBJ1-5; 8 bases fit TRBD1. The CDR3 loop spans 13 amino acids. The V segment lost 7 bases and the J segment 6 bases; nucleotides outside the gene matches: 8. From germline, CDR1 is GTSNPN and CDR2 SVGIG (reference sequence). DNA for the CDR3: TGTGCCTCCGCAGTACAGGGGGGTCAGCCCCAGCATTTT. It translates to CASAVQGGQPQHF.

V is TRBV7-2 and J is TRBJ2-5; D gene ambiguous. The J call may not be correct, given that the DNA end is closer to TRBJ2-7. The CDR3 contains 14 residues. Looked up from germline, CDR1 is SGHTA and CDR2 is FQGNSA. The CDR3 DNA follows: TGTGCCAGCAGCCGAGTGGGTAACTCCTACGAGCAGTACTTC. This codes for CASSRVGNSYEQYF.

The chain carries TRBV6-1 and TRBJ2-1; TRBD1 or TRBD2 may be the D gene (6 bases each). Trimming stripped 8 bases from V and 7 bases from J, with 15 bases between. This CDR3 is built from 13 residues. Germline CDR1 is MNHNS and CDR2 is SASEGT. For the CDR3, the DNA is TGTGCCAGCGAGGGGGGCGCGGGGAATGAGCAGTTCTTC. Translated, it gives CASEGGAGNEQFF.

CDR3 residues: CGLSAGYGYTF. The CDR3 nucleotides are TGTGGCCTTAGCGCGGGGTATGGCTACACCTTC. This chain uses TRBV30 with TRBJ1-2; no clear D gene. CDR3 length: 11 residues. Germline lookup yields CDR1 GTSNPN and CDR2 SVGIG (reference sequence).